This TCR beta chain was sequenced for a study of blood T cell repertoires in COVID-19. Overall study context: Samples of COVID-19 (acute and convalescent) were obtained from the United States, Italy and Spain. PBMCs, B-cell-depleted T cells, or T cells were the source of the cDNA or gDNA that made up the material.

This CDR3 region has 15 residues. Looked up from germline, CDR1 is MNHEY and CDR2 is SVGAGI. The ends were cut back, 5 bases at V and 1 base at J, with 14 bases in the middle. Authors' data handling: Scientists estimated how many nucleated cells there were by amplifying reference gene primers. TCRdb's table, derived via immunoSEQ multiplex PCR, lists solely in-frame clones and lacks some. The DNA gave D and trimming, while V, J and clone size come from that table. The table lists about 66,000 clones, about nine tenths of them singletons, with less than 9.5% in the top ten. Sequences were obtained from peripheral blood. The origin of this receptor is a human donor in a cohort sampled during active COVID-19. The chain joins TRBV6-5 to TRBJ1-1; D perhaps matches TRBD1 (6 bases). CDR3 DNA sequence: TGTGCCAGCAGTACTTCAAGGGGGGGGAACACTGAAGCTTTCTTT. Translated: CASSTSRGGNTEAFF.